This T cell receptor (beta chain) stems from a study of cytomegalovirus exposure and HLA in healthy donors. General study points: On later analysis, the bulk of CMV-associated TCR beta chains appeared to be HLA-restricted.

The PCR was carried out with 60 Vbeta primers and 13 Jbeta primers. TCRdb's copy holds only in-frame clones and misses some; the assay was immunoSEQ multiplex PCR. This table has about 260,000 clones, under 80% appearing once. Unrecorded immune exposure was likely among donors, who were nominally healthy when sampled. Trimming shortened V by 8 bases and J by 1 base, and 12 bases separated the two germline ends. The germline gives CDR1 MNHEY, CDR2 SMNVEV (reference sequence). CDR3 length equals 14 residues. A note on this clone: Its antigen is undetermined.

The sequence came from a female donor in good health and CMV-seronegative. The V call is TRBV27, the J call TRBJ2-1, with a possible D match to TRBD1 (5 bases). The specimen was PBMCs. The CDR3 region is CASGAGLSYNEQFF. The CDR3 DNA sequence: TGTGCCAGCGGGGCAGGCCTTTCCTACAATGAGCAGTTCTTC.